This TCR beta chain was identified during a study of blood T cell repertoires in COVID-19. In the study overall: Sites across the United States, Italy and Spain contributed samples from acute and convalescent COVID-19.

Clones were sequenced by immunoSEQ multiplex PCR, and TCRdb holds only the in-frame ones, with some missing. The sample contains about 160,000 clones, roughly 91% of which appear only once. Per germline, CDR1 SGHAT and CDR2 FQNNGV. The CDR3 has 13 amino acids. V was trimmed by 3 bases and J by 0 bases, leaving 6 bases between them. The TCR was taken from a man between 18 and 29 years old with acute or convalescent COVID-19. The V and J genes are TRBV11-2 and TRBJ2-7; tentative D call: TRBD2 (5 bases). Sequenced sample: peripheral blood. The CDR3 DNA sequence: TGTGCCAGCAGCTTGGGGAGCTCCTACGAGCAGTACTTC. Amino acid sequence: CASSLGSSYEQYF.